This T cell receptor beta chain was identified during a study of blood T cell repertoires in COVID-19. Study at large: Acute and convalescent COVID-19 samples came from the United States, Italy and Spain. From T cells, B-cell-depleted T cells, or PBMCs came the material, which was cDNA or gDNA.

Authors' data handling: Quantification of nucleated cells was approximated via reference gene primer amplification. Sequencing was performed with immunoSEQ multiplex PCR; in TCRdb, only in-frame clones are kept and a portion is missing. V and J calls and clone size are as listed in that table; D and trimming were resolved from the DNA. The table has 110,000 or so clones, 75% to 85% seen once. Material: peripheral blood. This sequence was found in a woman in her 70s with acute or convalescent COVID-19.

CDR3 loop: CAWSVLGLNTEAFF. For the CDR3, the DNA is TGTGCCTGGAGTGTACTGGGGCTGAACACTGAAGCTTTCTTT. The V gene is TRBV30, the J gene TRBJ1-1; D is perhaps TRBD1 (5 bases). The germline V gene has CDR1 GTSNPN and CDR2 SVGIG (reference sequence). The CDR3 sequence is 14 residues long. With 0 bases removed from V and 0 bases from J, the gap between germline ends came to 8 bases. Full variable domain (rest looked up from reference TRBV30 and TRBJ1-1): SQTIHQWPATLVQPVGSPLSLECTVEGTSNPNLYWYRQAAGRGLQLLFYSVGIGQISSEVPQNLSASRPQDRQFILSSKKLLLSDSGFYLCAWSVLGLNTEAFFGQGTRLTVV.